Listed below are T cell receptor beta chains from one sample, sequenced in a study of Ad26.COV2.S vaccination and SARS-CoV-2 variants. The repertoire was sequenced with immunoSEQ multiplex PCR; TCRdb's copy has only in-frame clones and lacks some. Of about 440,000 clones listed, less than 95% were seen once; the top ten hold around 4.2%. Material: peripheral blood, obtained in a trial of Ad26.COV2.S vaccine versus placebo. The receptor source for this set is a person between 18 and 59 years old who received the Ad26.COV2.S COVID-19 vaccine or a placebo. Both conserved end residues are part of each CDR3. Each record gives: V gene, D gene, CDR3 length, J gene, clone size, CDR3 DNA, CDR3 protein. D genes are given only for firm matches. Not every row has a clone size; where given, it reads once, few, many or a size class.

V gene: TRBV19; D gene: NA; CDR3 length: 13; J gene: TRBJ2-5; clone size: NA; CDR3 DNA: TGTGCCAGTGCACAGAAACAGAAAGAGACCCAGTACTTC; CDR3 protein: CASAQKQKETQYF
V gene: TRBV4-1; D gene: TRBD1; CDR3 length: 16; J gene: TRBJ1-5; clone size: NA; CDR3 DNA: TGCGCCAGCAGCCAAGAGCCAGGGGGCATGGGTGTGCCCCAGCATTTT; CDR3 protein: CASSQEPGGMGVPQHF
V gene: TRBV13; D gene: NA; CDR3 length: 16; J gene: TRBJ2-7; clone size: NA; CDR3 DNA: TGTGCCAGCAGCTCCTCCTGGGACGGCCAATCCTACGAGCAGTACTTC; CDR3 protein: CASSSSWDGQSYEQYF
V gene: TRBV10-3; D gene: TRBD2; CDR3 length: 15; J gene: TRBJ2-7; clone size: NA; CDR3 DNA: TGTGCCATCAGTGTGAGTGCGGGAGGGCAATGGGAGCAGTACTTC; CDR3 protein: CAISVSAGGQWEQYF
V gene: TRBV2; D gene: NA; CDR3 length: 14; J gene: TRBJ1-2; clone size: NA; CDR3 DNA: TGTGCCAGCAGTGAAAATGGGGCCAACTATGGCTACACCTTC; CDR3 protein: CASSENGANYGYTF
V gene: TRBV23-1; D gene: TRBD1; CDR3 length: 14; J gene: TRBJ1-2; clone size: NA; CDR3 DNA: TGCGCCAGCAGTCAATCGACAGGGGATTATGGCTACACCTTC; CDR3 protein: CASSQSTGDYGYTF
V gene: TRBV4-1; D gene: NA; CDR3 length: 19; J gene: TRBJ2-2; clone size: NA; CDR3 DNA: TGCGCCAGCAGCCAAGGGGGGGCCATAAAACTGAGGGACACCGGGGAGCTGTTTTTT; CDR3 protein: CASSQGGAIKLRDTGELFF
V gene: TRBV28; D gene: TRBD2; CDR3 length: 13; J gene: TRBJ2-7; clone size: NA; CDR3 DNA: TGTGCCAGCAGTCGCCAACTAGCGGACGAGCAGTACTTC; CDR3 protein: CASSRQLADEQYF
V gene: TRBV28; D gene: NA; CDR3 length: 16; J gene: TRBJ2-4; clone size: NA; CDR3 DNA: TGTGCCAGCAGTTCACGGTCCGTTACTGCCAAAAACATTCAGTACTTC; CDR3 protein: CASSSRSVTAKNIQYF
V gene: TRBV14; D gene: TRBD2; CDR3 length: 14; J gene: TRBJ2-2; clone size: NA; CDR3 DNA: TGTGCCAGCAGCCTTCAAGCGGGAGCCGGGGAGCTGTTTTTT; CDR3 protein: CASSLQAGAGELFF
V gene: TRBV7-3; D gene: NA; CDR3 length: 14; J gene: TRBJ2-5; clone size: NA; CDR3 DNA: TGTGCCAGCAGCTTAGGGAGGGGGCTGGAGACCCAGTACTTC; CDR3 protein: CASSLGRGLETQYF
V gene: TRBV3-1/TRBV3-2; D gene: NA; CDR3 length: 15; J gene: TRBJ2-1; clone size: NA; CDR3 DNA: TGTGCCAGCAGCCCGCGATGGCGGAGCTACAATGAGCAGTTCTTC; CDR3 protein: CASSPRWRSYNEQFF
V gene: TRBV5-4; D gene: TRBD1; CDR3 length: 13; J gene: TRBJ1-1; clone size: NA; CDR3 DNA: TGTGCCAGCAGCTTAGACAGGGGCACTGAAGCTTTCTTT; CDR3 protein: CASSLDRGTEAFF
V gene: TRBV27; D gene: TRBD2; CDR3 length: 13; J gene: TRBJ2-5; clone size: NA; CDR3 DNA: TGTGCCAGCAGCCGGGGGGGTTCGGAGACCCAGTACTTC; CDR3 protein: CASSRGGSETQYF
V gene: TRBV28; D gene: NA; CDR3 length: 16; J gene: TRBJ2-5; clone size: NA; CDR3 DNA: TGTGCCAGCATCGCTCAGATGAGCGGCCCGGGGGAGACCCAGTACTTC; CDR3 protein: CASIAQMSGPGETQYF
V gene: TRBV5-1; D gene: TRBD2; CDR3 length: 16; J gene: TRBJ2-7; clone size: NA; CDR3 DNA: TGCGCCAGCAGCTTTGGGGGACTAGCGGGAACTTACGAGCAGTACTTC; CDR3 protein: CASSFGGLAGTYEQYF
V gene: TRBV27; D gene: TRBD1; CDR3 length: 15; J gene: TRBJ2-7; clone size: NA; CDR3 DNA: TGTGCCAGCAACCCCCGCGGACAGGGGGGCCTCGAGCAGTACTTC; CDR3 protein: CASNPRGQGGLEQYF
V gene: TRBV14; D gene: NA; CDR3 length: 15; J gene: TRBJ2-1; clone size: NA; CDR3 DNA: TGTGCCAGCAGCCAAGAAACGGACTACTACAATGAGCAGTTCTTC; CDR3 protein: CASSQETDYYNEQFF
V gene: TRBV6-2/TRBV6-3; D gene: TRBD1; CDR3 length: 15; J gene: TRBJ1-4; clone size: NA; CDR3 DNA: TGTGCCAGCAGTGTCAACAGGGGGCGCGATGAAAAACTGTTTTTT; CDR3 protein: CASSVNRGRDEKLFF
V gene: TRBV5-1; D gene: TRBD2; CDR3 length: 15; J gene: TRBJ2-7; clone size: NA; CDR3 DNA: TGCGCCAGCAGCAATCGGACTAGCGGGACCTACGAGCAGTACTTC; CDR3 protein: CASSNRTSGTYEQYF
V gene: TRBV5-4; D gene: NA; CDR3 length: 15; J gene: TRBJ2-3; clone size: NA; CDR3 DNA: TGTGCCAGCAGCTTGGGGCCTTTTAGCACAGATACGCAGTATTTT; CDR3 protein: CASSLGPFSTDTQYF
V gene: TRBV29-1; D gene: NA; CDR3 length: 12; J gene: TRBJ2-2; clone size: NA; CDR3 DNA: TGCAGCGTAGTAGTAAGCGCCGGGGAGCTGTTTTTT; CDR3 protein: CSVVVSAGELFF
V gene: TRBV7-2; D gene: NA; CDR3 length: 14; J gene: TRBJ2-7; clone size: NA; CDR3 DNA: TGTGCCAGCAGCCTTACCGGGACTGATTACGAGCAGTACTTC; CDR3 protein: CASSLTGTDYEQYF
V gene: TRBV27; D gene: NA; CDR3 length: 13; J gene: TRBJ1-1; clone size: once; CDR3 DNA: TGTGCCAGCAGACCAGGGTTTTGGACTGAAGCTTTCTTT; CDR3 protein: CASRPGFWTEAFF
V gene: TRBV7-8; D gene: NA; CDR3 length: 14; J gene: TRBJ2-3; clone size: few; CDR3 DNA: TGTGCCAGCAGCTTAGCGGTCCCCACAGATACGCAGTATTTT; CDR3 protein: CASSLAVPTDTQYF
V gene: TRBV28; D gene: NA; CDR3 length: 13; J gene: TRBJ2-7; clone size: once; CDR3 DNA: TGTGCCAGCAGTTTGGGCGAGACCTACGAGCAGTACTTC; CDR3 protein: CASSLGETYEQYF
V gene: TRBV6-5; D gene: NA; CDR3 length: 15; J gene: TRBJ2-7; clone size: NA; CDR3 DNA: TGTGCCAGCCAAGTTCTCCCGGCGTCCAACTACGAGCAGTACTTC; CDR3 protein: CASQVLPASNYEQYF
V gene: TRBV12-5; D gene: NA; CDR3 length: 19; J gene: TRBJ2-1; clone size: NA; CDR3 DNA: TGTGCTAGTGGTTTGGCCGGGCGGAGGTCGAGCTATTTTTCCAATGAGCAGTTCTTC; CDR3 protein: CASGLAGRRSSYFSNEQFF
V gene: TRBV29-1; D gene: NA; CDR3 length: 12; J gene: TRBJ2-7; clone size: NA; CDR3 DNA: TGCAGCGCCGTGAAGGGGGGAATCGAGCAGTACTTC; CDR3 protein: CSAVKGGIEQYF
V gene: TRBV27; D gene: TRBD2; CDR3 length: 15; J gene: TRBJ2-1; clone size: NA; CDR3 DNA: TGTGCCAGCAGTTTGGGACTAGCGGGTGGGGCGGAGCAGTTCTTC; CDR3 protein: CASSLGLAGGAEQFF
V gene: TRBV27; D gene: TRBD2; CDR3 length: 15; J gene: TRBJ2-7; clone size: NA; CDR3 DNA: TGTGCCAGCAGTTTATATACTAGCGGGAATTCCGAGCAGTACTTC; CDR3 protein: CASSLYTSGNSEQYF
V gene: TRBV10-3; D gene: NA; CDR3 length: 14; J gene: TRBJ2-5; clone size: NA; CDR3 DNA: TGTGCCATCAGTGAGTCGCTCGGCCAAGAGACCCAGTACTTC; CDR3 protein: CAISESLGQETQYF
V gene: TRBV7-2; D gene: NA; CDR3 length: 12; J gene: TRBJ2-5; clone size: NA; CDR3 DNA: TGTGCCAGCAGCCTGGGGGGGCGGACCCAGTACTTC; CDR3 protein: CASSLGGRTQYF
V gene: TRBV6-8; D gene: NA; CDR3 length: 19; J gene: TRBJ1-2; clone size: NA; CDR3 DNA: TGTGCCAGCAGTTACTCGAATATCAGGAGCTCCGTACCGAACTATGGCTACACCTTC; CDR3 protein: CASSYSNIRSSVPNYGYTF
V gene: TRBV19; D gene: NA; CDR3 length: 12; J gene: TRBJ2-1; clone size: NA; CDR3 DNA: TGTGCCACCGCGGAGGCTTACAATGAGCAGTTCTTC; CDR3 protein: CATAEAYNEQFF
V gene: TRBV12-3/TRBV12-4; D gene: NA; CDR3 length: 13; J gene: TRBJ2-7; clone size: NA; CDR3 DNA: TGTGCCAGCAGTACTCTAGGGTTCCACGAGCAGTACTTC; CDR3 protein: CASSTLGFHEQYF
V gene: TRBV4-3; D gene: NA; CDR3 length: 15; J gene: TRBJ1-2; clone size: NA; CDR3 DNA: TGCGCCAGCAGCCAAGATGTGGGAGCTAACTATGGCTACACCTTC; CDR3 protein: CASSQDVGANYGYTF
V gene: TRBV4-3; D gene: NA; CDR3 length: 19; J gene: TRBJ2-7; clone size: NA; CDR3 DNA: TGCGCCAGCAGCCACGATTTGACACGCTCGATGGCGGGGATCTACGAGCAGTACTTC; CDR3 protein: CASSHDLTRSMAGIYEQYF
V gene: TRBV30; D gene: NA; CDR3 length: 12; J gene: TRBJ1-2; clone size: NA; CDR3 DNA: TGTGCCTGGAGTGCCTCCCTCTATGGCTACACCTTC; CDR3 protein: CAWSASLYGYTF
V gene: TRBV5-1; D gene: NA; CDR3 length: 14; J gene: TRBJ1-2; clone size: NA; CDR3 DNA: TGCGCCAGCAGCGCCAGCCAGGGGAACTATGGCTACACCTTC; CDR3 protein: CASSASQGNYGYTF
V gene: TRBV9; D gene: TRBD1; CDR3 length: 16; J gene: TRBJ1-5; clone size: few; CDR3 DNA: TGTGCCAGCAGCGTAGGAGCAGGGGGCGCGGGACAGCCCCAGCATTTT; CDR3 protein: CASSVGAGGAGQPQHF
V gene: TRBV28; D gene: NA; CDR3 length: 15; J gene: TRBJ1-2; clone size: NA; CDR3 DNA: TGTGCCAGCAGTACATTGGGGGAGGCTAACTATGGCTACACCTTC; CDR3 protein: CASSTLGEANYGYTF
V gene: TRBV19; D gene: NA; CDR3 length: 16; J gene: TRBJ1-4; clone size: NA; CDR3 DNA: TGTGCCAGTAGTATAGCGTGGAGGGAAATCCATGAAAAACTGTTTTTT; CDR3 protein: CASSIAWREIHEKLFF
V gene: TRBV28; D gene: NA; CDR3 length: 14; J gene: TRBJ1-6; clone size: NA; CDR3 DNA: TGTGCCAGCACTACGACCCTTAGGGGTTCACCCCTCCACTTT; CDR3 protein: CASTTTLRGSPLHF
V gene: TRBV7-9; D gene: NA; CDR3 length: 18; J gene: TRBJ2-1; clone size: NA; CDR3 DNA: TGTGCCAGCAGCCACCCCCTTAGGGGCGGAGTGACCTACAATGAGCAGTTCTTC; CDR3 protein: CASSHPLRGGVTYNEQFF
V gene: TRBV15; D gene: NA; CDR3 length: 16; J gene: TRBJ2-2; clone size: NA; CDR3 DNA: TGTGCCACCAGCAGAGGGCGGGGCGTCGGCACCGGGGAGCTGTTTTTT; CDR3 protein: CATSRGRGVGTGELFF
V gene: TRBV13; D gene: NA; CDR3 length: 17; J gene: TRBJ2-3; clone size: NA; CDR3 DNA: TGTGCCAGCAGCTTCGTCCAGGGGGGATTGTACGTGGATACGCAGTATTTT; CDR3 protein: CASSFVQGGLYVDTQYF
V gene: TRBV19; D gene: NA; CDR3 length: 15; J gene: TRBJ2-3; clone size: NA; CDR3 DNA: TGTGCCAGTAGTCGCCCGGGCGGGGGCACAGATACGCAGTATTTT; CDR3 protein: CASSRPGGGTDTQYF
V gene: TRBV6-5; D gene: TRBD2; CDR3 length: 15; J gene: TRBJ2-1; clone size: NA; CDR3 DNA: TGTGCCAGCGGTAGCGGGAGAGAGAGGGCGTATGAGCAGTTCTTC; CDR3 protein: CASGSGRERAYEQFF
V gene: TRBV28; D gene: TRBD1; CDR3 length: 15; J gene: TRBJ1-2; clone size: NA; CDR3 DNA: TGTGCCAGCAGTTCCCAGGGGACAGGGAACTATGGCTACACCTTC; CDR3 protein: CASSSQGTGNYGYTF
V gene: TRBV11-2; D gene: NA; CDR3 length: 11; J gene: TRBJ1-2; clone size: NA; CDR3 DNA: TGTGCCAGCAGCATGACCGGGGGCTACACCTTC; CDR3 protein: CASSMTGGYTF
V gene: TRBV4-3; D gene: NA; CDR3 length: 15; J gene: TRBJ1-2; clone size: once; CDR3 DNA: TGCGCCAGCAGCCAAGATCCCGGTGCTAACTATGGCTACACCTTC; CDR3 protein: CASSQDPGANYGYTF